Here is one T cell receptor (beta chain) with its context. As handled by the study authors: Reference gene primer amplification gave estimated nucleated cell counts. TCRdb keeps only in-frame clones here, not all; method: immunoSEQ multiplex PCR. That table gives V, J and clone size, and the DNA gave D and trimming. Of about 100,000 clones listed, roughly 86% were seen once; the top ten hold 9.5% to 13%. The data were obtained in a study of blood T cell repertoires in COVID-19. Study overall: Material from acute and convalescent COVID-19 was sourced from the United States, Italy and Spain. PBMCs, B-cell-depleted T cells, or T cells were the source of the cDNA or gDNA that made up the material.

Sequenced input: peripheral blood. This receptor was obtained from a woman aged 30 to 39 with acute or convalescent COVID-19.

The chain's CDR3 is CASLGTANTEAFF. The CDR3 nucleotides read TGTGCCAGCCTCGGGACAGCGAACACTGAAGCTTTCTTT. The rearrangement joins TRBV5-6 to TRBJ1-1, with 7 bases identical to TRBD1. Unmatched junction bases numbered 4, after V lost 7 bases and J lost 1 base. This CDR3 is 13 amino acids long. Germline CDR1 is SGHDT and CDR2 is YYEEEE. Together with reference TRBV5-6 and TRBJ1-1, the CDR3 gives the full variable domain: DAGVTQSPTHLIKTRGQQVTLRCSPKSGHDTVSWYQQALGQGPQFIFQYYEEEERQRGNFPDRFSGHQFPNYSSELNVNALLLGDSALYLCASLGTANTEAFFGQGTRLTVV.